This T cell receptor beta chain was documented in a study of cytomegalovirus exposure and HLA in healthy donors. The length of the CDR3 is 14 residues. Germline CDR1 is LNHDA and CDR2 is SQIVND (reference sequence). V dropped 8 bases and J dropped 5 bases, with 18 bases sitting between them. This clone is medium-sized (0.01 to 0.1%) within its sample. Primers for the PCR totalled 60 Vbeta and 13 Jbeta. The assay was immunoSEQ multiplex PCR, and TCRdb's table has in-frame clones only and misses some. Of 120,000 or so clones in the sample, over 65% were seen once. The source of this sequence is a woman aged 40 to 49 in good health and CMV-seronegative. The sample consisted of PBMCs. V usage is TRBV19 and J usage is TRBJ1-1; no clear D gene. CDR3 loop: CASALMGAGTEAFF. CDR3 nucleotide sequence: TGTGCCAGTGCCTTGATGGGCGCAGGAACTGAAGCTTTCTTT. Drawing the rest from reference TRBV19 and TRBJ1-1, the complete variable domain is DGGITQSPKYLFRKEGQNVTLSCEQNLNHDAMYWYRQDPGQGLRLIYYSQIVNDFQKGDIAEGYSVSREKKESFPLTVTSAQKNPTAFYLCASALMGAGTEAFFGQGTRLTVV.